What follows are 20 T cell receptor beta chains derived from one specimen sequenced in a study of shared clonotypes between healthy human individuals. TCRdb keeps only in-frame clones here, not all; method: immunoSEQ multiplex PCR. The sample has roughly 2 million clones; 85% to 95% are singletons. Input material: naive CD4+ T cells sorted from blood. Regarding subset: CD45RA+ positively selected. Every receptor here comes from a man between 18 and 29 years old in good health.

This clone was seen just once. This sequence joins TRBV27 and TRBJ1-2; maybe TRBD1 (5 bases). This CDR3 has 15 residues. CDR1 MNHEY and CDR2 SMNVEV come from the germline V gene (reference sequence). V was shortened by 4 bases and J by 1 base, with 13 bases between the two germline ends. As DNA, the CDR3 is TGTGCCAGCAGTTGGGGACCGCAAAATAACTATGGCTACACCTTC. It codes for CASSWGPQNNYGYTF.

The chain is built from TRBV7-2 and TRBJ2-1; TRBD2 aligns across 8 bases. With 5 bases clipped from V and 4 bases from J, the junction kept 10 bases outside the gene matches. CDR1 and CDR2 (germline): SGHTA, FQGNSA. This CDR3 has 16 residues. As DNA, the CDR3 is TGTGCCAGCAGCCCCCAGGTAGCGGGGCGTTACAATGAGCAGTTCTTC. This gives the protein CASSPQVAGRYNEQFF.

In this sample, this clone turned up once. Within the sample, other DNA sequences also encode this same CDR3. The genes are TRBV10-3 and TRBJ1-1; D not certain. The CDR3 is made up of 12 amino acids. V lost 1 base, J lost 5 bases, and 5 bases lay in between. Germline V gives CDR1 ENHRY, CDR2 SYGVKD. The CDR3 coding sequence is TGTGCCATCAGTGAGTGGGATACTGAAGCTTTCTTT. Amino acid sequence: CAISEWDTEAFF.

The chain is built from TRBV19 and TRBJ2-5; 13 nucleotides line up with TRBD2. CDR3 length: 15 amino acids. Unmatched junction bases numbered 5, after V lost 6 bases and J lost 4 bases. Germline CDR1 LNHDA, CDR2 SQIVND (reference sequence). CDR3 in DNA: TGTGCCAGTAGCCTGGGACTAGCGGGGACAGAGACCCAGTACTTC. Its translation: CASSLGLAGTETQYF.

This chain joins TRBV5-4 and TRBJ2-3; no firm D call. This CDR3 is built from 16 residues. The V gene's germline CDR1 is SGHNT and CDR2 YYREEE (reference sequence). Trimming took off 4 bases at V and 2 bases at J, with 17 bases between the two ends. The CDR3 DNA follows: TGTGCCAGCAGCGAAACAATTGACGGTCTCACAGATACGCAGTATTTT. Residues: CASSETIDGLTDTQYF.

The rearrangement joins TRBV19 to TRBJ2-7; TRBD2 matches at 12 bases. Germline lookup yields CDR1 LNHDA and CDR2 SQIVND (reference sequence). The CDR3 sequence is 16 residues long. Trimming at V came to 3 bases and at J to 4 bases, leaving 7 bases not matched to a gene. CDR3 region: CASSMGGLAGKYEQYF. CDR3 DNA: TGTGCCAGTAGTATGGGTGGACTAGCGGGAAAGTACGAGCAGTACTTC.

In this sample, this clone turned up once. The rearrangement uses TRBV5-1 and TRBJ1-4; TRBD1 matches 7 bases. The V gene end was trimmed by 0 bases and the J gene end by 7 bases; junction bases not matched to a gene: 6. This CDR3 spans 15 amino acids. Germline V CDR1 and CDR2: SGHRS, YFSETQ. The CDR3 reads CASSLEGARGEKLFF. In DNA, the CDR3 is TGCGCCAGCAGCTTGGAGGGGGCGCGGGGTGAAAAACTGTTTTTT.

This CDR3 reads CASSLPGLSTEAFF. The CDR3 DNA reads TGTGCCAGCAGCTTACCAGGGTTGAGCACTGAAGCTTTCTTT. The chain combines TRBV7-2 with TRBJ1-1, with D possibly being TRBD1 (5 bases). This CDR3 region has 14 residues. V shed 2 bases and J shed 4 bases, with 11 bases lying between them. CDR1 and CDR2 from the germline V gene are SGHTA and FQGNSA.

The chain links TRBV5-4 to TRBJ2-7; 10 bases agree with TRBD1. Germline V lookup: CDR1 SGHNT, CDR2 YYREEE (reference sequence). The CDR3 spans 15 residues. Unmatched junction bases numbered 7, after V lost 5 bases and J lost 2 bases. CDR3 loop: CASRPDRGLAYEQYF. For the CDR3, the DNA is TGTGCCAGCAGACCCGACAGGGGGCTAGCCTACGAGCAGTACTTC.

The genes are TRBV4-2 and TRBJ2-3; D is perhaps TRBD2 (6 bases). CDR1 is LGHNA and CDR2 is YNFKEQ in the germline V gene. The CDR3 length is 14 residues. With 4 bases removed from V and 6 bases from J, the gap between germline ends came to 14 bases. The CDR3 spells CASSPRLGMDTQYF. CDR3 bases: TGTGCCAGCAGCCCACGACTAGGAATGGATACGCAGTATTTT.

The chain's CDR3 is CSVVEGPNTEAFF. The CDR3, as DNA: TGCAGCGTTGTGGAGGGACCGAACACTGAAGCTTTCTTT. The V and J genes are TRBV29-1 and TRBJ1-1; possible D gene TRBD1, 5 bases. The CDR3 extends over 13 amino acids. CDR1 and CDR2 (germline): SQVTM, ANQGSEA. V was shortened by 4 bases and J by 1 base, with 10 bases between the two germline ends.

This clone was observed a single time. This rearrangement joins TRBV5-8 to TRBJ1-1, with a weak D call TRBD1 (6 bases). V was shortened by 4 bases and J by 1 base, with 14 bases between the two germline ends. Germline CDR1 and CDR2: SGHTS and YDEGEE. The CDR3 is 15 residues long. The CDR3, as DNA: TGTGCCAGCAGCAGAACAGGGTACTCGAACACTGAAGCTTTCTTT. Its protein product is CASSRTGYSNTEAFF.

This clone is a singleton in its sample. The chain's CDR3 is CAISELGLATGELFF. The CDR3 nucleotides read TGTGCCATCAGTGAGTTGGGACTAGCCACCGGGGAGCTGTTTTTT. V is TRBV10-3 and J is TRBJ2-2; 9 nucleotides align to TRBD2. The CDR3 extends over 15 amino acids. Germline values: CDR1 ENHRY, CDR2 SYGVKD. V trimming: 1 base; J trimming: 4 bases; junction bases outside the gene matches: 1.

V usage is TRBV5-4 and J usage is TRBJ2-2, with 8 bases aligning to TRBD2. The CDR3 sequence is 15 residues long. The ends lost 4 bases at V and 5 bases at J; junction bases unmatched: 7. Germline CDR1 is SGHNT and CDR2 is YYREEE (reference sequence). The CDR3: CASSPGGRETGELFF. The CDR3 coding sequence is TGTGCCAGCAGCCCGGGGGGGCGAGAAACCGGGGAGCTGTTTTTT.

The rearrangement uses TRBV7-9 and TRBJ2-6; 7 bases line up with TRBD1. The germline gives CDR1 SEHNR, CDR2 FQNEAQ (reference sequence). The CDR3 spans 17 residues. The V gene end was trimmed by 2 bases and the J gene end by 2 bases; junction bases not matched to a gene: 6. The CDR3 loop is CASSLIDRVTGANVLTF. The DNA of the CDR3 is TGTGCCAGCAGCTTAATCGACAGGGTGACTGGGGCCAACGTCCTGACTTTC.

With regard to this clone: Additional DNA sequences in this sample encode the identical CDR3. V is TRBV29-1 and J is TRBJ2-7; D perhaps matches TRBD2 (7 bases). Germline V lookup: CDR1 SQVTM, CDR2 ANQGSEA. V was clipped by 7 bases and J by 7 bases, with 14 bases between them. The CDR3 is made up of 11 amino acids. Here the CDR3 DNA reads TGCAGCGCCTTACGGGGGGCTGAGCAGTACTTC. Amino acids: CSALRGAEQYF.

The chain recombines TRBV7-2 with TRBJ2-1, with 9 nucleotides matching TRBD2. V was pared by 2 bases and J by 7 bases, with 15 bases of the junction left unmatched. Germline V lookup: CDR1 SGHTA, CDR2 FQGNSA. The CDR3 is 18 residues long. The CDR3 bases are TGTGCCAGCAGCTTAAATGGTATGGGGGCGGGAGGGCCAAATGAGCAGTTCTTC. Residues: CASSLNGMGAGGPNEQFF.

This clone was recorded once. V is TRBV5-4 and J is TRBJ2-5, with TRBD2 identical over 11 bases. Germline-derived CDR1 and CDR2 are SGHNT and YYREEE (reference sequence). The V gene end was trimmed by 4 bases and the J gene end by 7 bases; junction bases not matched to a gene: 9. CDR3 length: 15 amino acids. CDR3 in DNA: TGTGCCAGCAGCCTTCCGACTAGCGGGACCCCGACCCAGTACTTC. It codes for CASSLPTSGTPTQYF. The variable domain in full, with the rest retrieved from reference TRBV5-4 and TRBJ2-5, is ETGVTQSPTHLIKTRGQQVTLRCSSQSGHNTVSWYQQALGQGPQFIFQYYREEENGRGNFPPRFSGLQFPNYSSELNVNALELDDSALYLCASSLPTSGTPTQYFGPGTRLLVL.

V and J are TRBV2 and TRBJ2-1; 9 nucleotides match TRBD2. V was pared by 8 bases and J by 8 bases, with 7 bases of the junction left unmatched. CDR3 length: 13 residues. The germline CDR1 and CDR2 sequences are SNHLY and FYNNEI. CDR3 protein: CASGGTSRHEQFF. CDR3 in DNA: TGTGCCAGCGGCGGGACTAGCCGTCATGAGCAGTTCTTC.

Concerning this clone itself: Distinct nucleotide sequences in the sample also encode this CDR3. The chain combines TRBV27 with TRBJ2-5; 12 nucleotides line up with TRBD2. V gave up 5 bases and J gave up 5 bases; unmatched junction bases: 0. Germline V CDR1 and CDR2: MNHEY, SMNVEV (reference sequence). This CDR3 contains 13 residues. The CDR3 spells CASSGLAGETQYF. The CDR3 DNA reads TGTGCCAGCAGTGGACTAGCGGGGGAGACCCAGTACTTC.